Listed below are T cell receptor beta chains from one sample, sequenced in a study of cytomegalovirus exposure and HLA in healthy donors. Data came from immunoSEQ multiplex PCR; TCRdb stores just in-frame clones and leaves some out. Of some 180,000 clones in the sample, about 84% are singletons; the top ten hold 12% to 15%. Sample: PBMCs. The receptor source for this set is a woman aged 25 to 45 in good health and CMV-seropositive. Each CDR3 is given with its conserved first and last residue. The order of the fields is clone size, CDR3 length, V gene, J gene, D gene, CDR3 protein, CDR3 DNA. The D gene is left open where the match is weak. Size tells how often a clone was seen (once, few, many) or the class of an expanded clone, and some rows leave it out.

size: once
length: 14
V: TRBV28
J: TRBJ1-5
D: NA
CDR3: CASSEDTYNQPQHF
DNA: TGTGCCAGCAGTGAGGACACCTACAATCAGCCCCAGCATTTT

size: few
length: 14
V: TRBV5-4
J: TRBJ2-7
D: NA
CDR3: CASSLAPGVYEQYF
DNA: TGTGCCAGCAGCTTGGCCCCGGGGGTTTACGAGCAGTACTTC

size: few
length: 12
V: TRBV6-1
J: TRBJ1-4
D: NA
CDR3: CASKRQSEKLFF
DNA: TGTGCCAGCAAGCGGCAGTCTGAAAAACTGTTTTTT

size: NA
length: 15
V: TRBV6-4
J: TRBJ2-5
D: TRBD2
CDR3: CATLPRLAGQETQYF
DNA: TGTGCCACCTTACCGCGACTAGCGGGACAGGAGACCCAGTACTTC

size: few
length: 15
V: TRBV6-6
J: TRBJ1-5
D: TRBD1
CDR3: CASSWGTVDNQPQHF
DNA: TGTGCCAGCAGCTGGGGGACAGTTGACAATCAGCCCCAGCATTTT

size: NA
length: 12
V: TRBV5-4
J: TRBJ2-5
D: NA
CDR3: CASSTPLGTQYF
DNA: TGTGCCAGCAGCACCCCACTAGGGACCCAGTACTTC

size: NA
length: 12
V: TRBV18
J: TRBJ2-7
D: TRBD1
CDR3: CASSPPGQRLNF
DNA: TGTGCCAGCTCACCACCGGGACAGCGGTTGAACTTC

size: NA
length: 17
V: TRBV28
J: TRBJ1-4
D: NA
CDR3: CASSLALTDRLNEKLFF
DNA: TGTGCCAGCAGTTTAGCGCTCACGGACAGATTAAATGAAAAACTGTTTTTT

size: NA
length: 14
V: TRBV2
J: TRBJ1-1
D: TRBD1
CDR3: CASSLDRGNTEAFF
DNA: TGTGCCAGCAGTCTGGACAGGGGGAACACTGAAGCTTTCTTT

size: NA
length: 14
V: TRBV19
J: TRBJ1-2
D: TRBD1
CDR3: CASSSGQGNYGYTF
DNA: TGTGCCAGTAGTTCGGGACAGGGGAACTATGGCTACACCTTC

size: NA
length: 15
V: TRBV7-2
J: TRBJ1-4
D: NA
CDR3: CASSLESGEGSELFF
DNA: TGTGCCAGCAGCTTAGAATCTGGGGAGGGCTCAGAACTGTTTTTT

size: NA
length: 12
V: TRBV29-1
J: TRBJ1-5
D: TRBD1
CDR3: CSAGTGDQPQHF
DNA: TGCAGCGCAGGGACAGGGGATCAGCCCCAGCATTTT

size: NA
length: 12
V: TRBV28
J: TRBJ1-2
D: NA
CDR3: CASGGANYGYTF
DNA: TGTGCCAGCGGCGGGGCTAACTATGGCTACACCTTC

size: NA
length: 15
V: TRBV9
J: TRBJ1-2
D: TRBD1
CDR3: CASSAEDRTGSGYTF
DNA: TGTGCCAGCAGCGCCGAGGACAGGACCGGTAGCGGCTACACCTTC

size: NA
length: 15
V: TRBV30
J: TRBJ2-6
D: NA
CDR3: CAWSVRGPGANVLTF
DNA: TGTGCCTGGAGTGTACGGGGTCCTGGGGCCAACGTCCTGACTTTC

size: NA
length: 15
V: TRBV6-5
J: TRBJ2-5
D: NA
CDR3: CASTLLSGQQETQYF
DNA: TGTGCCAGCACCCTTCTGTCGGGACAACAAGAGACCCAGTACTTC